The source of this TCR beta chain is a study of regulatory T cells in long-lasting Graves disease. General study points: The number of shared public clonotypes was higher in persistent patients (approximately 2,600) than new patients (about 910).

Researchers made TCR beta libraries by using iRepertoire HTBI primers and running Arm-PCR on CDR3 regions. TCRdb re-analysed the multiplex PCR reads in MiXCR, keeping a single row per CDR3 protein. The sample lists roughly 380,000 distinct CDR3 sequences, over 15% seen once, with roughly 27% in the top ten. Time point in this sample: newly diagnosed GD, antithyroid drugs for less than 3 months. The TCR library was made from RNA extracted from PBMCs. This clonotype was seen ten or more times. Its antigen is not known. A further study also used this sample, focusing on T cells in Graves' hyperthyroidism and ophthalmopathy. That source adds: Primed by the HTBI set, a first-round RT-PCR was run on the TCR CDR3. From stable hyperthyroidism, ophthalmopathy was set apart by a 13 V-J model.

This clonotype was obtained from a middle-aged man with Graves disease. This sample comprised peripheral blood mononuclear cells (PBMCs), obtained at new diagnosis, from a patient treated with antithyroid drugs.

The CDR3 nucleotides are TGTGCCAGCAGCTTTATCCCGGGACGGCGCACAGATACGCAGTATTTT. The encoded protein is CASSFIPGRRTDTQYF. The rearrangement joins TRBV7-2 to TRBJ2-3; D may correspond to TRBD1 or TRBD2 (5 bases each). Trimming removed 3 bases at V and 1 base at J, with 14 bases between. This CDR3 is 16 amino acids long. Germline CDR1 is SGHTA and CDR2 is FQGNSA.